A single sample is the source of the 12 T cell receptor beta chains below, sequenced in a study of cytomegalovirus exposure and HLA in healthy donors. In the PCR, 60 Vbeta and 13 Jbeta primers were used. Produced via immunoSEQ multiplex PCR; TCRdb's table is partial and in-frame only. The table lists roughly 170,000 clones, 80% to 90% of them singletons. What was sequenced was PBMCs. These receptors all stem from a woman aged 18-35 years in good health and CMV-seronegative.

The chain combines TRBV4-3 with TRBJ2-3, with D maybe TRBD2 (6 bases). Germline assignment: CDR1 LGHNA and CDR2 YSLEER. The CDR3 is made up of 14 amino acids. Trimming took 3 bases from V and 5 from J, leaving 12 bases between them. CDR3: CASSQAGGEDTQYF. The CDR3, as DNA: TGCGCCAGCAGCCAGGCCGGGGGAGAAGATACGCAGTATTTT.

The gene calls are TRBV19 and TRBJ1-1, with 8 bases identical to TRBD1. CDR1 is LNHDA, CDR2 SQIVND, per germline (reference sequence). V lost 9 bases to trimming and J lost 3 bases; unmatched junction nucleotides: 12. The CDR3 consists of 15 residues. CDR3 sequence (DNA): TGTGCCAGCCTCGGGACAGGCCGGGGGTACACTGAAGCTTTCTTT. Translating gives CASLGTGRGYTEAFF.

CDR3 sequence: CASSRMADRGLDEQYF. The CDR3 nucleotides are TGCGCCAGCAGCCGTATGGCGGACAGGGGGCTCGACGAGCAGTACTTC. The rearrangement uses TRBV5-1 and TRBJ2-5, with 11 bases lining up with TRBD1. The J call may be wrong; the DNA end is better matched by TRBJ2-7. Germline V gene data show CDR1 as SGHRS and CDR2 as YFSETQ. The CDR3 sequence is 16 residues long.

The chain carries TRBV20-1 and TRBJ2-7; no reliable D call. CDR3 size: 11 residues. The ends were cut back, 6 bases at V and 3 bases at J, with 9 bases in the middle. Germline V gives CDR1 DFQATT, CDR2 SNEGSKA (reference sequence). The CDR3 protein is CSANSFYEQYF. The DNA for the CDR3 is TGCAGTGCGAACTCCTTCTACGAGCAGTACTTC.

This chain joins TRBV19 and TRBJ1-2; 9 bases line up with TRBD1. The ends lost 7 bases at V and 0 bases at J; junction bases unmatched: 3. CDR1 and CDR2 from the germline V gene are LNHDA and SQIVND (reference sequence). This CDR3 has 14 residues. In DNA, the CDR3 is TGTGCCAGTACCCGGACAGGGGCTAACTATGGCTACACCTTC. Translated: CASTRTGANYGYTF.

The chain links TRBV4-1 to TRBJ2-1; 9 nucleotides align to TRBD1. The germline V gene encodes CDR1 MGHRA and CDR2 YSYEKL. The CDR3 is 15 residues long. Losses at the gene ends were 6 bases for V and 1 base for J; bases not matched to a gene: 4. This chain's CDR3 is CASSQGQGSYNEQFF. The CDR3 coding sequence is TGCGCCAGCAGTCAGGGACAGGGATCCTACAATGAGCAGTTCTTC.

The V call is TRBV2, the J call TRBJ2-1; D not resolved. CDR3 size: 13 residues. Germline V lookup: CDR1 SNHLY, CDR2 FYNNEI. V lost 3 bases and J lost 6, with 9 bases in between. CDR3 sequence reads: CASSDSQANEQFF. The CDR3 DNA sequence: TGTGCCAGCAGTGACTCGCAGGCCAATGAGCAGTTCTTC.

The rearrangement joins TRBV14 to TRBJ2-2; no firm D call. Trimming left V 3 bases short and J 2 bases short, with 13 bases between. Germline V CDR1 and CDR2: SGHDN, FVKESK. The CDR3 covers 16 residues. CDR3 in DNA: TGTGCCAGCAGCCACGAGGCAAGAGATAACACCGGGGAGCTGTTTTTT. It is translated as CASSHEARDNTGELFF.

The rearrangement uses TRBV19 and TRBJ1-2; 7 positions match TRBD1. The V gene's germline CDR1 is LNHDA and CDR2 SQIVND (reference sequence). The CDR3 spans 16 residues. V trimming: 7 bases; J trimming: 2 bases; junction bases outside the gene matches: 13. This CDR3 reads CASTSLGVDRNYGYTF. The CDR3 coding sequence is TGTGCCAGTACCTCCCTGGGGGTGGACAGGAACTATGGCTACACCTTC. Full variable domain (outside the CDR3, taken from reference TRBV19 and TRBJ1-2): DGGITQSPKYLFRKEGQNVTLSCEQNLNHDAMYWYRQDPGQGLRLIYYSQIVNDFQKGDIAEGYSVSREKKESFPLTVTSAQKNPTAFYLCASTSLGVDRNYGYTFGSGTRLTVV.

This clone was counted only a few times. This chain links TRBV28 with TRBJ2-7, with D possibly TRBD1 on 6 matching bases. The CDR3 is made up of 14 amino acids. V lost 6 bases and J 3 bases, leaving 15 bases between the germline ends. Germline CDR1 reads MDHEN; CDR2 reads SYDVKM. This CDR3 is CASSPTGQIYEQYF. CDR3 nucleotides: TGTGCCAGCAGCCCAACAGGGCAAATCTACGAGCAGTACTTC. The whole variable domain, filled in from reference TRBV28 and TRBJ2-7, reads DVKVTQSSRYLVKRTGEKVFLECVQDMDHENMFWYRQDPGLGLRLIYFSYDVKMKEKGDIPEGYSVSREKKERFSLILESASTNQTSMYLCASSPTGQIYEQYFGPGTRLTVT.

The chain combines TRBV9 with TRBJ1-4; D remains ambiguous. The CDR3 covers 15 residues. V was pared by 0 bases and J by 6 bases, with 12 bases between. Germline loops: CDR1 SGDLS, CDR2 YYNGEE. CDR3: CASSVVGGWDEKLFF. Here the CDR3 DNA reads TGTGCCAGCAGCGTAGTAGGAGGGTGGGATGAAAAACTGTTTTTT.

The V gene is TRBV2, the J gene TRBJ1-5, with TRBD1 matching 8 bases. In germline, CDR1 is SNHLY, CDR2 FYNNEI. Trimming removed 7 bases from V and 6 bases from J; junction bases left unmatched: 5. The CDR3 is 13 amino acids. CDR3 residues: CASKTDRVQPQHF. CDR3 in DNA: TGTGCCAGCAAAACGGACAGGGTTCAGCCCCAGCATTTT. Complete variable domain (other parts from reference TRBV2 and TRBJ1-5): EPEVTQTPSHQVTQMGQEVILRCVPISNHLYFYWYRQILGQKVEFLVSFYNNEISEKSEIFDDQFSVERPDGSNFTLKIRSTKLEDSAMYFCASKTDRVQPQHFGDGTRLSIL.